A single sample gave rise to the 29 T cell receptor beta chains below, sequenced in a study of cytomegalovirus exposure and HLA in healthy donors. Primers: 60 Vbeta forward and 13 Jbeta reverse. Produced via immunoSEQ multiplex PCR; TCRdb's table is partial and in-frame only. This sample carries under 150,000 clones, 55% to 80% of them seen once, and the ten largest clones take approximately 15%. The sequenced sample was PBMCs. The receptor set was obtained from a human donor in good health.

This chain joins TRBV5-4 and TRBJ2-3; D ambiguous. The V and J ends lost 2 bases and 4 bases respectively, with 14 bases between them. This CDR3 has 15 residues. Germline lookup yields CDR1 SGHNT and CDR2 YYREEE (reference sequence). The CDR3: CASSFPRSMPDTQYF. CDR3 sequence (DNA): TGTGCCAGCAGCTTCCCCAGGTCCATGCCAGATACGCAGTATTTT.

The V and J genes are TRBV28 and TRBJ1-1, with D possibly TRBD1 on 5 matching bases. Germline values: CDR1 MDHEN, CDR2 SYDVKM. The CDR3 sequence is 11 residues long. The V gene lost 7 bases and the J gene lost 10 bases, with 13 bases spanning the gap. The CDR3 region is CASNKGRPAFF. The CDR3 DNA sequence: TGTGCCAGCAATAAGGGGCGCCCAGCTTTCTTT.

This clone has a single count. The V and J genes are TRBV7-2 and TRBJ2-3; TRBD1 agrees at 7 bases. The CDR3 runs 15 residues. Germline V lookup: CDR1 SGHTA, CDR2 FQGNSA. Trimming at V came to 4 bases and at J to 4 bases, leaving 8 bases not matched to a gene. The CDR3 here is CASSSTTGRSDTQYF. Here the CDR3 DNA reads TGTGCCAGCAGCTCGACGACAGGGCGTTCAGATACGCAGTATTTT. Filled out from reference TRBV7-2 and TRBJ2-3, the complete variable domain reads GAGVSQSPSNKVTEKGKDVELRCDPISGHTALYWYRQSLGQGLEFLIYFQGNSAPDKSGLPSDRFSAERTGGSVSTLTIQRTQQEDSAVYLCASSSTTGRSDTQYFGPGTRLTVL.

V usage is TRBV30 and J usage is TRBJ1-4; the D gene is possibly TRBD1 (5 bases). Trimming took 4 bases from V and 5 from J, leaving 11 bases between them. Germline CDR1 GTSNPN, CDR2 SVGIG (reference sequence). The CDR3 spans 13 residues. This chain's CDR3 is CAWNHRQNEKLFF. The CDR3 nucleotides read TGTGCCTGGAATCACCGACAGAATGAAAAACTGTTTTTT.

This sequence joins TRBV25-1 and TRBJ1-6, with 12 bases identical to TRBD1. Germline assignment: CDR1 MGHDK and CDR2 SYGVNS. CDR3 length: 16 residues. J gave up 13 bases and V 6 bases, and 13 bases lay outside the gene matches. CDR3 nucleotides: TGTGCCAGCAGCCACGGGACAGGGGGCCGTAGAGATCCCCTCCACTTT. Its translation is CASSHGTGGRRDPLHF.

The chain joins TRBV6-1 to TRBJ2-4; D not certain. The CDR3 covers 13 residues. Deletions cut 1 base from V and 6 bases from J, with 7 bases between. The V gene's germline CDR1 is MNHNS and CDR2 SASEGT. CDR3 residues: CASSEGQANIQYF. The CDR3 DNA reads TGTGCCAGCAGTGAAGGGCAGGCAAACATTCAGTACTTC.

The DNA of the CDR3 is TGTGCCAGCAGTGGCGGGACAGGTGGGAATCAGCCCCAGCATTTT. Amino acids: CASSGGTGGNQPQHF. The rearrangement joins TRBV6-1 to TRBJ1-5, with 8 bases that match TRBD1. The CDR3 spans 15 residues. Per the germline V gene, CDR1 is MNHNS and CDR2 is SASEGT. Trimming cost V 4 bases and J 4 bases; bases outside gene matches: 6.

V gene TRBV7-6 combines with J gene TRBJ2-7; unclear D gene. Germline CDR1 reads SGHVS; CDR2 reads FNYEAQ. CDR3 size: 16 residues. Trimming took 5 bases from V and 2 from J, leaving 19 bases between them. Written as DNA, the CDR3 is TGTGCCAGCAGCAATACCCTCACTAAACCGACCTACGAGCAGTACTTC. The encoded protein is CASSNTLTKPTYEQYF.

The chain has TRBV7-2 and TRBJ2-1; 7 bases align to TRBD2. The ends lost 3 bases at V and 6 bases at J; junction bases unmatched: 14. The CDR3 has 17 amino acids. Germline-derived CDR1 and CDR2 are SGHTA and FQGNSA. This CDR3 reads CASSFRDYPTPGNEQFF. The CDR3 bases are TGTGCCAGCAGCTTCCGGGACTACCCAACCCCAGGCAATGAGCAGTTCTTC.

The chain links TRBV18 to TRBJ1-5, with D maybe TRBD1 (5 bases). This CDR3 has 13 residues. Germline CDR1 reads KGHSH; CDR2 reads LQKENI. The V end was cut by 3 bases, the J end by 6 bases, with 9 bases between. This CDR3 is CASSPLQGQPQHF. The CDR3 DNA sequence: TGTGCCAGCTCACCGCTTCAGGGTCAGCCCCAGCATTTT.

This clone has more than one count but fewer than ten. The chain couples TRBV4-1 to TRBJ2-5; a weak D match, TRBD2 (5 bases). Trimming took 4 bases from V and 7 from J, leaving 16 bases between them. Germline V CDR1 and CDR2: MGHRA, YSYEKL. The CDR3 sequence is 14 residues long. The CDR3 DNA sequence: TGCGCCAGCAGCCCCCGACTGGGAGTCTGGACCCAGTACTTC. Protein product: CASSPRLGVWTQYF.

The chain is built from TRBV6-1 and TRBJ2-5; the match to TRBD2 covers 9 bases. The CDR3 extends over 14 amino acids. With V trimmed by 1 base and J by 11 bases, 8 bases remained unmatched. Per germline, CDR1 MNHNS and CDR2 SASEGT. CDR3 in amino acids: CASSEGVTSGEQYF. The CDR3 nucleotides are TGTGCCAGCAGTGAAGGGGTGACTAGCGGTGAGCAGTACTTC.

Here the CDR3 DNA reads TGTGCCAGCAGCTGGGGGGCGGGAGGGGGCGAGCAGTACTTC. Protein sequence: CASSWGAGGGEQYF. This chain connects TRBV5-4 to TRBJ2-7, with TRBD2 identical over 9 bases. This CDR3 contains 14 residues. Germline lookup yields CDR1 SGHNT and CDR2 YYREEE (reference sequence). The V gene end was trimmed by 3 bases and the J gene end by 6 bases; junction bases not matched to a gene: 7.

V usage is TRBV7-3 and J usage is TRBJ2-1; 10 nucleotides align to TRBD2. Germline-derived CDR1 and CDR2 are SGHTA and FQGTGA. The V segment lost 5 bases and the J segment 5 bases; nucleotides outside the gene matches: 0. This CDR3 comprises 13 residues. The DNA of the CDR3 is TGTGCCAGCAGCACTAGCGGGGACAATGAGCAGTTCTTC. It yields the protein CASSTSGDNEQFF. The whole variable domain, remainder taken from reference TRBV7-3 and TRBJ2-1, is GAGVSQTPSNKVTEKGKYVELRCDPISGHTALYWYRQSLGQGPEFLIYFQGTGAADDSGLPNDRFFAVRPEGSVSTLKIQRTERGDSAVYLCASSTSGDNEQFFGPGTRLTVL.

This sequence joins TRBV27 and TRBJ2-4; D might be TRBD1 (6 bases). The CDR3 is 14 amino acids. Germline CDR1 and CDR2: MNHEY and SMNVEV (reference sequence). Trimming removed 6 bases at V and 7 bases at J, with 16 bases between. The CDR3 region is CASSWASQGNIQYF. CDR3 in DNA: TGTGCCAGCAGCTGGGCTTCTCAGGGGAACATTCAGTACTTC.

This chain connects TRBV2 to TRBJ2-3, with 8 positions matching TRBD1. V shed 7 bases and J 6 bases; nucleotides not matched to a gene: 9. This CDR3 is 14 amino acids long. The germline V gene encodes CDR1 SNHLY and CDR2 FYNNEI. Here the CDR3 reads CASTRGQGEDTQYF. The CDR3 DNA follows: TGTGCCAGCACCAGGGGGCAGGGGGAGGATACGCAGTATTTT.

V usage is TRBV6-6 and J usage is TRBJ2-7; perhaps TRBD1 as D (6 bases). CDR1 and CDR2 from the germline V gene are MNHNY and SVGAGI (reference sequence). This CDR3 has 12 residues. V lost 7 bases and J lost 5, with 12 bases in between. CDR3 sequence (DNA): TGTGCCAGCACCGCACAGGGAAACGAGCAGTACTTC. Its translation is CASTAQGNEQYF.

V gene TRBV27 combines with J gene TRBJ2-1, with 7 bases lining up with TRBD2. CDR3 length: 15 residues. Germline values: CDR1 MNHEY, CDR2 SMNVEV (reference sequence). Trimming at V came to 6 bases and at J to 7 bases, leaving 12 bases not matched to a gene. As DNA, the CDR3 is TGTGCCAGCAGCTTAGCGAGCGGAGCGGGGAATGAGCAGTTCTTC. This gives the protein CASSLASGAGNEQFF.

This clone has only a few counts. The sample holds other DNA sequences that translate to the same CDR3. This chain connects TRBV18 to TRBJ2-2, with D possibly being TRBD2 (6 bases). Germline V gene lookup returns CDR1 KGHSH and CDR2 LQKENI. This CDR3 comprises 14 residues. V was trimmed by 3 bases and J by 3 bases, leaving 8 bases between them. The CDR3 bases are TGTGCCAGCTCACCTCCGGGGGACACCGGGGAGCTGTTTTTT. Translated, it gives CASSPPGDTGELFF. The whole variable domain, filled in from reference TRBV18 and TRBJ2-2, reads NAGVMQNPRHLVRRRGQEARLRCSPMKGHSHVYWYRQLPEEGLKFMVYLQKENIIDESGMPKERFSAEFPKEGPSILRIQQVVRGDSAAYFCASSPPGDTGELFFGEGSRLTVL.

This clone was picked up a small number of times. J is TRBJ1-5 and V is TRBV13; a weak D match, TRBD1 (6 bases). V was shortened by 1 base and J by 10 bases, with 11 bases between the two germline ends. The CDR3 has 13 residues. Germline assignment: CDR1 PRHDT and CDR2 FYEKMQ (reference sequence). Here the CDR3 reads CASSLDRVGPQHF. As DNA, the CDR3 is TGTGCCAGCAGCTTAGACAGGGTCGGTCCCCAGCATTTT.

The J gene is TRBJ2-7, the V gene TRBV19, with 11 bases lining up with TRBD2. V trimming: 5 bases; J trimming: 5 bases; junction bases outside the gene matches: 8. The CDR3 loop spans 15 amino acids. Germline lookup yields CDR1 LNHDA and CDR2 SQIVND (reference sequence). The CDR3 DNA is TGTGCCAGTAGTTTGGGGACTAGCGGATCCAACGAGCAGTACTTC. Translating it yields CASSLGTSGSNEQYF.

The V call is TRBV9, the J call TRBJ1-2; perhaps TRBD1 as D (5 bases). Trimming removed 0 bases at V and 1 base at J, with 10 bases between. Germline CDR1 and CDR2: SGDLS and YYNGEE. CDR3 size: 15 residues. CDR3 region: CASSVGPGGNYGYTF. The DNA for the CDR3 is TGTGCCAGCAGCGTAGGTCCGGGGGGTAACTATGGCTACACCTTC.

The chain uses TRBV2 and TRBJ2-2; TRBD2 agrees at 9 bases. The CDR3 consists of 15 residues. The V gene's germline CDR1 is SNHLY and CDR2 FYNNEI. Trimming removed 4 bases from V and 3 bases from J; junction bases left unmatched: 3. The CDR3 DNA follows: TGTGCCAGCAGTGTTCAGCGGGGGGACACCGGGGAGCTGTTTTTT. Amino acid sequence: CASSVQRGDTGELFF.

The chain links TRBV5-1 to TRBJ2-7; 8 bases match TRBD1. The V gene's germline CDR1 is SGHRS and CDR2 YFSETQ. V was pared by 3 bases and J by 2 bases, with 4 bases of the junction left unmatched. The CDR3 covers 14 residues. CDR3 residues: CASSYTRGPYEQYF. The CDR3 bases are TGCGCCAGCAGCTACACCAGGGGGCCCTACGAGCAGTACTTC.

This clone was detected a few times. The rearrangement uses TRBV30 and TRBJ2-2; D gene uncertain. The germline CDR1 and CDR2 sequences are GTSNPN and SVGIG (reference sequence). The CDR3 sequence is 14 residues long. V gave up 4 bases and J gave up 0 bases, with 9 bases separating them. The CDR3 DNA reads TGTGCCTGGACAGAGGTATCGAACACCGGGGAGCTGTTTTTT. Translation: CAWTEVSNTGELFF.

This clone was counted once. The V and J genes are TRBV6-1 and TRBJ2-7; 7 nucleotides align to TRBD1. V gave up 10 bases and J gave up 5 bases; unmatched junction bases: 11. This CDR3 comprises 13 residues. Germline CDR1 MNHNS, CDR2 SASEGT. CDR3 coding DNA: TGTGCCATCTCACCGGGACAGCCCCACGAGCAGTACTTC. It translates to CAISPGQPHEQYF.

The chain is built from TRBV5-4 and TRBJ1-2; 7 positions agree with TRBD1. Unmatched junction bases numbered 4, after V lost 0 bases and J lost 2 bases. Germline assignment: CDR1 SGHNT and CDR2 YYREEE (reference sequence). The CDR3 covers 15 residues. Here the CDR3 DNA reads TGTGCCAGCAGCTTGGAACAGGGGCGAAACTATGGCTACACCTTC. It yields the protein CASSLEQGRNYGYTF.

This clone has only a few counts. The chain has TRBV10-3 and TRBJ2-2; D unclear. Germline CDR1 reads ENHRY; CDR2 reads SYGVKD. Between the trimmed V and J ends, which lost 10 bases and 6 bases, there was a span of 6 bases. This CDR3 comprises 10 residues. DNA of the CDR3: TGTGCCACATTAGCCGGGGAGCTGTTTTTT. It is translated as CATLAGELFF.

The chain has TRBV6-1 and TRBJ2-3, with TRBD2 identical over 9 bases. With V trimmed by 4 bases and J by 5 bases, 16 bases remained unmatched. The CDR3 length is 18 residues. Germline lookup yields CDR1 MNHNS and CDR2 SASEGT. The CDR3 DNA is TGTGCCAGCAGTGCTCTGGCGGGAGGGCCTATGTCCCAAGATACGCAGTATTTT. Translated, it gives CASSALAGGPMSQDTQYF.